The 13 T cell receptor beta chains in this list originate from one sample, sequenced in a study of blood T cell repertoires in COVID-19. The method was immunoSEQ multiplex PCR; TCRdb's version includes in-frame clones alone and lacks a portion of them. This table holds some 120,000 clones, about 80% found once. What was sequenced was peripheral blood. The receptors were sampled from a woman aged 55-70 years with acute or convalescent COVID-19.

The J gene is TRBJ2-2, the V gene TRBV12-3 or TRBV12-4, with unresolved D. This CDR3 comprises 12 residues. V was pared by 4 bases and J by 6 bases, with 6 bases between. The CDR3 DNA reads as TGTGCCAGCAGTTCCCCTCCCGGGGAGCTGTTTTTT. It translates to CASSSPPGELFF.

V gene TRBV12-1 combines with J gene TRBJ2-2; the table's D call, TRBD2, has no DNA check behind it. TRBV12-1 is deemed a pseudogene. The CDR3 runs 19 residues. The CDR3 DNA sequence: TGTGCCAGCAGCTTTGCTTCGACTAGCGGGGGCCACCACACCGGGGAGCTGTTTTTT. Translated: CASSFASTSGGHHTGELFF.

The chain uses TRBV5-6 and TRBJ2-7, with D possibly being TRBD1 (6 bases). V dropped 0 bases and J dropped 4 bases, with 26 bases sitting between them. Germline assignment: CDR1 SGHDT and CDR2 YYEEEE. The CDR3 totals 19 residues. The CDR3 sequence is CASSLERLRQARPFYEQYF. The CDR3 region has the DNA TGTGCCAGCAGCTTGGAAAGGTTGCGACAGGCACGTCCTTTTTACGAGCAGTACTTC.

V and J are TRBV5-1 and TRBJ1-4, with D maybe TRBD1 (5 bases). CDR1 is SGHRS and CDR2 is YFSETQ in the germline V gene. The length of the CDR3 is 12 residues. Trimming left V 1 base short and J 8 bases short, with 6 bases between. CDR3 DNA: TGCGCCAGCAGCTTGAAGGGGGAAAAACTGTTTTTT. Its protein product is CASSLKGEKLFF.

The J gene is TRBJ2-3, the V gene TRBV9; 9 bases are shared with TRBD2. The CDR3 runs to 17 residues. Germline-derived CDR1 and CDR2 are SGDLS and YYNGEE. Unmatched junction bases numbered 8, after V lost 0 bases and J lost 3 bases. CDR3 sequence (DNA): TGTGCCAGCAGCGTAGTGGCACGAGCGGGGGGTACAGATACGCAGTATTTT. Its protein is CASSVVARAGGTDTQYF. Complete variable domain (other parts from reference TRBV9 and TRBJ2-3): DSGVTQTPKHLITATGQRVTLRCSPRSGDLSVYWYQQSLDQGLQFLIQYYNGEERAKGNILERFSAQQFPDLHSELNLSSLELGDSALYFCASSVVARAGGTDTQYFGPGTRLTVL.

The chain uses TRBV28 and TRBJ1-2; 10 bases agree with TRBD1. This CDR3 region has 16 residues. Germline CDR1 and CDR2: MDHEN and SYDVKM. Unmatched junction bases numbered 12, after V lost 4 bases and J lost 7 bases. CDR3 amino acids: CASSSPGTGVEGGYTF. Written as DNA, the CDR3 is TGTGCCAGCAGTTCACCCGGGACAGGGGTGGAGGGTGGCTACACCTTC.

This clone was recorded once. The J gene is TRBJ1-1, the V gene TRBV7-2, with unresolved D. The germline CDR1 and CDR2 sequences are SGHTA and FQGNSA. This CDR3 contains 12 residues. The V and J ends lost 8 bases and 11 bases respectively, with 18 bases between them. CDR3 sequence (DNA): TGTGCCAGCTCTCAATACGGGCGGGCGGCTTTCTTT. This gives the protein CASSQYGRAAFF. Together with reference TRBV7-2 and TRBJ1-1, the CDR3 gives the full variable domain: GAGVSQSPSNKVTEKGKDVELRCDPISGHTALYWYRQSLGQGLEFLIYFQGNSAPDKSGLPSDRFSAERTGGSVSTLTIQRTQQEDSAVYLCASSQYGRAAFFGQGTRLTVV.

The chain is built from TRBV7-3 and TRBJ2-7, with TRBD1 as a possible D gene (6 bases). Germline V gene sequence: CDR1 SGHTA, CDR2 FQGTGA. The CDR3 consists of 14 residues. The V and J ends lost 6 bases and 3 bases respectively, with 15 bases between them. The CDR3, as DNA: TGTGCCAGCAGAACCACAGGGTTCAGCTACGAGCAGTACGTC. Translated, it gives CASRTTGFSYEQYV.

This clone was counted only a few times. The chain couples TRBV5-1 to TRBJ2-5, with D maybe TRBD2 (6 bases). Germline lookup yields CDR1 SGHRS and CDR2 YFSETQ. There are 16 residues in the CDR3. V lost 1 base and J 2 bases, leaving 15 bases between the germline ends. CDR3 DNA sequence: TGCGCCAGCAGCTTGCAAGCCCGGGGGTTACAAGAGACCCAGTACTTC. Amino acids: CASSLQARGLQETQYF.

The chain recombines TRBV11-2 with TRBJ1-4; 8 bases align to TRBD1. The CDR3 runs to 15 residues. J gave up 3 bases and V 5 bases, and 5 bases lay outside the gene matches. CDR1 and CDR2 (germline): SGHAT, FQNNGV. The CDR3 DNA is TGTGCCAGCAGCCGCGACAGGGGAGCTAATGAAAAACTGTTTTTT. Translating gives CASSRDRGANEKLFF.

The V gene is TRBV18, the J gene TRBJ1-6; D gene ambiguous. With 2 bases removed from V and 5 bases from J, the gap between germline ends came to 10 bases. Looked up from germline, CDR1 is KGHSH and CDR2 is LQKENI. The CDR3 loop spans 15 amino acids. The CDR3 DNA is TGTGCCAGCTCACCAATGGGGAGCAATAATTCACCCCTCCACTTT. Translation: CASSPMGSNNSPLHF.

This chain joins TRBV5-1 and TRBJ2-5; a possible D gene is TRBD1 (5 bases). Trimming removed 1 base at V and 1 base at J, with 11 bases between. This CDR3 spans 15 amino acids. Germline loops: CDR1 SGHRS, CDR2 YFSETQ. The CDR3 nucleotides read TGCGCCAGCAGCTTGAATCAGGGCCCCCAAGAGACCCAGTACTTC. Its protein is CASSLNQGPQETQYF.

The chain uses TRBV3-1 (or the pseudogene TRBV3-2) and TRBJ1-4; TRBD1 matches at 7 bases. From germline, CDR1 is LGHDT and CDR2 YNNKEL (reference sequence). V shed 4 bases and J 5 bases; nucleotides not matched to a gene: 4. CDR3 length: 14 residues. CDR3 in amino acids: CASSPGQHNEKLFF. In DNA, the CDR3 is TGTGCCAGCAGCCCGGGACAGCACAATGAAAAACTGTTTTTT.